These 26 T cell receptor beta chains were sequenced from one sample in a study of cytomegalovirus exposure and HLA in healthy donors. Both 60 Vbeta primers and 13 Jbeta primers went into the PCR. The repertoire was sequenced with immunoSEQ multiplex PCR; TCRdb's copy has only in-frame clones and lacks some. The sample has about 260,000 clones, more than 55% seen once. The sample was PBMCs. Receptors were obtained from a female donor in good health and CMV-seronegative.

This clone has just one count. This chain links TRBV5-1 with TRBJ1-1; 10 nucleotides agree with TRBD1. V gave up 1 base and J gave up 1 base; unmatched junction bases: 10. Per germline, CDR1 SGHRS and CDR2 YFSETQ. This CDR3 spans 18 amino acids. The CDR3 DNA follows: TGCGCCAGCAGCTTGTCTCCAAAGGGACAGGGGACGAACACTGAAGCTTTCTTT. This gives the protein CASSLSPKGQGTNTEAFF.

This chain connects TRBV7-9 to TRBJ2-7, with D tentatively TRBD2 (6 bases). The V gene lost 1 base and the J gene lost 0 bases, with 10 bases spanning the gap. CDR3 length: 15 amino acids. Per germline, CDR1 SEHNR and CDR2 FQNEAQ (reference sequence). CDR3 coding DNA: TGTGCCAGCAGCTTAGGGACTACGAGCTCCTACGAGCAGTACTTC. It is translated as CASSLGTTSSYEQYF.

The sample holds a few counts of this clone. The V call is TRBV5-1, the J call TRBJ2-3; a possible D gene is TRBD1 (5 bases). From germline, CDR1 is SGHRS and CDR2 YFSETQ. The CDR3 totals 17 residues. V lost 5 bases, J lost 2 bases, and 21 bases lay in between. In nucleotides, the CDR3 is TGCGCCAGCAGTTTGACCCCTAACAGGTTACCCACAGATACGCAGTATTTT. It translates to CASSLTPNRLPTDTQYF.

V usage is TRBV28 and J usage is TRBJ1-1, with 7 nucleotides matching TRBD1. Germline-derived CDR1 and CDR2 are MDHEN and SYDVKM. The CDR3 is 14 amino acids. V dropped 7 bases and J dropped 0; count of bases not matched to a gene: 5. The CDR3 here is CASTGGQMNTEAFF. Here the CDR3 DNA reads TGTGCCAGCACTGGGGGACAGATGAACACTGAAGCTTTCTTT. Full variable domain (outside the CDR3, taken from reference TRBV28 and TRBJ1-1): DVKVTQSSRYLVKRTGEKVFLECVQDMDHENMFWYRQDPGLGLRLIYFSYDVKMKEKGDIPEGYSVSREKKERFSLILESASTNQTSMYLCASTGGQMNTEAFFGQGTRLTVV.

V usage is TRBV9 and J usage is TRBJ2-7; TRBD2 matches 8 bases. With 4 bases clipped from V and 3 bases from J, the junction kept 9 bases outside the gene matches. Germline V CDR1 and CDR2: SGDLS, YYNGEE. The CDR3 runs 15 residues. CDR3 residues: CASSPRGSGNYEQYF. CDR3 coding DNA: TGTGCCAGCAGCCCCCGGGGTAGCGGGAACTACGAGCAGTACTTC.

The V call is TRBV5-8, the J call TRBJ2-4, with D maybe TRBD1 (6 bases). CDR3 length: 15 residues. Germline CDR1 is SGHTS and CDR2 is YDEGEE. The V and J ends lost 5 bases and 0 bases respectively, with 12 bases between them. This CDR3 is CASRDRSLAKNIQYF. In DNA, the CDR3 is TGTGCCAGCAGAGACAGGTCGTTAGCCAAAAACATTCAGTACTTC.

The chain combines TRBV11-2 with TRBJ2-5, with 7 bases identical to TRBD2. The CDR3 consists of 15 residues. The ends lost 3 bases at V and 3 bases at J; junction bases unmatched: 7. Germline CDR1 and CDR2: SGHAT and FQNNGV. The CDR3 here is CASSFGTIDKETQYF. The CDR3 DNA reads TGTGCCAGCAGCTTTGGGACTATAGATAAAGAGACCCAGTACTTC.

This chain joins TRBV5-1 and TRBJ2-7; 11 nucleotides agree with TRBD2. V dropped 4 bases and J dropped 2; count of bases not matched to a gene: 5. The CDR3 loop spans 15 amino acids. Germline-derived CDR1 and CDR2 are SGHRS and YFSETQ. This chain's CDR3 is CASSLGLAGTYEQYF. The DNA of the CDR3 is TGCGCCAGCAGCCTTGGACTAGCGGGTACCTACGAGCAGTACTTC.

This sequence joins TRBV4-1 and TRBJ1-4; 7 nucleotides agree with TRBD1. Per the germline V gene, CDR1 is MGHRA and CDR2 is YSYEKL. V shed 3 bases, J shed 7 bases, and the junction held 5 bases outside the gene matches. CDR3 length: 14 residues. CDR3 DNA: TGCGCCAGCAGCCACTACAGGGGCAGTGAAAAACTGTTTTTT. It is translated as CASSHYRGSEKLFF.

This chain uses TRBV6-5 with TRBJ2-7; tentative D call: TRBD1 (6 bases). CDR3 length: 13 residues. Trimming pared 6 bases from V and 2 bases from J, leaving 11 bases between. Germline V gene lookup returns CDR1 MNHEY and CDR2 SVGAGI. In DNA form, the CDR3 reads TGTGCCAGCAGACCTACAGGGACCTACGAGCAGTACTTC. This gives the protein CASRPTGTYEQYF.

The genes are TRBV4-1 and TRBJ2-7, with 7 bases aligning to TRBD1. The germline gives CDR1 MGHRA, CDR2 YSYEKL. CDR3 length: 15 amino acids. Trimming took 4 bases from V and 5 from J; bases not matched to a gene: 11. The CDR3 nucleotides read TGCGCCAGCAGCCGAACCGGGACAGTTAACGACGAGCAGTACTTC. Translation gives CASSRTGTVNDEQYF.

V is TRBV6-5 and J is TRBJ2-2; 8 bases fit TRBD1. The CDR3 totals 15 residues. Germline assignment: CDR1 MNHEY and CDR2 SVGAGI. V was clipped by 4 bases and J by 5 bases; unmatched bases: 6. Here the CDR3 reads CASSSGTGLTGELFF. For the CDR3, the DNA is TGTGCCAGCAGTTCCGGGACAGGACTAACCGGGGAGCTGTTTTTT.

The V and J genes are TRBV7-9 and TRBJ1-1; 7 bases fit TRBD1. The CDR3 runs 15 residues. From germline, CDR1 is SEHNR and CDR2 FQNEAQ (reference sequence). The ends lost 3 bases at V and 7 bases at J; junction bases unmatched: 11. Written as DNA, the CDR3 is TGTGCCAGCAGCTTTACTAGAGGGGGCGAGGGTGAAGCTTTCTTT. Protein: CASSFTRGGEGEAFF.

In nucleotides, the CDR3 is TGCGCCAGCAGCCGACAGGGGGCTAGGGAAGAGACCCAGTACTTC. Its protein is CASSRQGAREETQYF. The rearrangement links TRBV5-1 to TRBJ2-5; 10 bases align to TRBD1. CDR3 size: 15 residues. The germline V gene encodes CDR1 SGHRS and CDR2 YFSETQ. V dropped 4 bases and J dropped 3; count of bases not matched to a gene: 6.

The chain couples TRBV10-2 to TRBJ2-5; TRBD2 agrees at 7 bases. Per germline, CDR1 WSHSY and CDR2 SAAADI. The J segment lost 11 bases and the V segment lost 0 bases, leaving 12 bases of the junction unmatched. This CDR3 spans 15 amino acids. In nucleotides, the CDR3 is TGCGCCAGCAGTGAGTCTTTTATCGGTGCGGGGGAGCAGTACTTC. Amino acids: CASSESFIGAGEQYF.

The chain recombines TRBV7-8 with TRBJ2-1, with 11 positions matching TRBD2. Trimming removed 1 base from V and 0 bases from J; junction bases left unmatched: 8. Germline V gene sequence: CDR1 SGHVS, CDR2 FQNEAQ. The CDR3 has 19 residues. The CDR3 bases are TGTGCCAGCAGCTTAGTAAGGACTAGCGGGTGGTACTCCTACAATGAGCAGTTCTTC. Translation gives CASSLVRTSGWYSYNEQFF.

This clone was detected a few times. The chain couples TRBV4-1 to TRBJ2-7, with D unclear. In germline, CDR1 is MGHRA, CDR2 YSYEKL. The CDR3 covers 14 residues. V shed 11 bases and J shed 0 bases, with 17 bases lying between them. The CDR3 coding sequence is TGCGCCGCCCGACAATCACCCCTCTCCTACGAGCAGTACTTC. The encoded protein is CAARQSPLSYEQYF.

This chain links TRBV4-1 with TRBJ2-5, with 8 bases lining up with TRBD1. Losses at the gene ends were 0 bases for V and 7 bases for J; bases not matched to a gene: 10. Germline CDR1 is MGHRA and CDR2 is YSYEKL. This CDR3 comprises 16 residues. The CDR3 protein is CASSQEGRTGRWTQYF. The CDR3 DNA follows: TGCGCCAGCAGCCAAGAGGGGCGGACAGGGAGGTGGACCCAGTACTTC.

This clone was counted only a few times. The chain uses TRBV14 and TRBJ2-6, with D unresolved. Germline V gives CDR1 SGHDN, CDR2 FVKESK. V lost 0 bases and J lost 0, with 6 bases in between. The CDR3 extends over 16 amino acids. CDR3 sequence (DNA): TGTGCCAGCAGCCAAGACAGATTCTCTGGGGCCAACGTCCTGACTTTC. It encodes CASSQDRFSGANVLTF. The entire variable domain, with the rest obtained from reference TRBV14 and TRBJ2-6, is as follows: EAGVTQFPSHSVIEKGQTVTLRCDPISGHDNLYWYRRVMGKEIKFLLHFVKESKQDESGMPNNRFLAERTGGTYSTLKVQPAELEDSGVYFCASSQDRFSGANVLTFGAGSRLTVL.

The chain combines TRBV27 with TRBJ2-5, with 9 bases identical to TRBD1. The DNA matches TRBJ2-7 better at its end, which makes the J call doubtful. The CDR3 is made up of 13 amino acids. Germline assignment: CDR1 MNHEY and CDR2 SMNVEV (reference sequence). The DNA for the CDR3 is TGTGCCAGCAGCCGGGACAGGGCTTACGAGCAGTACTTC. Encoded protein: CASSRDRAYEQYF.

The chain couples TRBV21-1 to TRBJ1-4; the DNA was not compared with TRBD1, the D call given in the table. TRBV21-1 is a pseudogene locus. The CDR3 sequence is 14 residues long. The CDR3 DNA is TGTGCCAGCAGGGGGGGCAGGGGGGACGAAAAACTGTTTTTT. Amino acids: CASRGGRGDEKLFF.

The gene calls are TRBV6-5 and TRBJ2-7, with D possibly TRBD1 on 6 matching bases. V dropped 9 bases and J dropped 1 base, with 19 bases sitting between them. The CDR3 totals 15 residues. Germline assignment: CDR1 MNHEY and CDR2 SVGAGI. The CDR3 DNA reads TGTGCCAGTTCGGACAGATCTACGTTGTCCTACGAGCAGTACTTC. This sequence encodes CASSDRSTLSYEQYF.

The chain combines TRBV27 with TRBJ2-6, with D unclear. The CDR3 length is 17 residues. Deletions cut 5 bases from V and 0 bases from J, with 14 bases between. Per the germline V gene, CDR1 is MNHEY and CDR2 is SMNVEV (reference sequence). In DNA form, the CDR3 reads TGTGCCAGCAGTCCCCGAAATTACTTCTCTGGGGCCAACGTCCTGACTTTC. Protein: CASSPRNYFSGANVLTF.

The chain carries TRBV27 and TRBJ2-1; the match to TRBD2 covers 7 bases. The CDR3 runs to 17 residues. V lost 5 bases to trimming and J lost 0 bases; unmatched junction nucleotides: 10. The germline V gene encodes CDR1 MNHEY and CDR2 SMNVEV (reference sequence). The CDR3 loop is CASSVLAPVSSYNEQFF. As DNA, the CDR3 is TGTGCCAGCAGTGTACTAGCGCCCGTGAGCTCCTACAATGAGCAGTTCTTC.

The CDR3 DNA reads as TGTGCCAGTAGTATTCGGGGGGCTCACTACAATGAGCAGTTCTTC. Translation: CASSIRGAHYNEQFF. The chain carries TRBV19 and TRBJ2-1; D may be TRBD2 (7 bases). The CDR3 is 15 residues long. Germline CDR1 is LNHDA and CDR2 is SQIVND (reference sequence). Trimming shortened V by 3 bases and J by 3 bases, and 12 bases separated the two germline ends.

V and J are TRBV29-1 and TRBJ1-2; 10 nucleotides match TRBD1. Germline V lookup: CDR1 SQVTM, CDR2 ANQGSEA. The V segment lost 1 base and the J segment 8 bases; nucleotides outside the gene matches: 10. This CDR3 is built from 15 residues. Here the CDR3 DNA reads TGCAGCGTTGAAGGAAGGGGACAGGGGTTTAAGGGCTACACCTTC. Protein sequence: CSVEGRGQGFKGYTF.